The rows below give T cell receptor beta chains drawn from one sample of a study of OX40 agonist ivuxolimab in advanced cancers. Generated by immunoSEQ multiplex PCR, the TCRdb table keeps only in-frame clones and is missing some. The sample carries fewer than 45,000 clones, approximately 80% recorded once. Material: CD4+ or CD8+ T cells sorted from blood, obtained in a trial of the OX40 agonist ivuxolimab. These receptors were obtained from an adult with an advanced solid tumor such as melanoma, head and neck, liver or kidney cancer. Both conserved end residues are part of each CDR3. A D gene is named only where the DNA matches it firmly. Where a row states a size, it is once, few, many or the class of an expanded clone; other rows omit it.

v_call	clone_size	d_call	j_call	cdr3_nt	cdr3_aa
TRBV18	.	.	TRBJ2-3	TGTGCCAGCTCACCCGCGCCCCCAGATACGCAGTATTTT	CASSPAPPDTQYF
TRBV11-2	.	.	TRBJ2-2	TGTGCCAGCAGCTCACAGACCACCGGGGAGCTGTTTTTT	CASSSQTTGELFF
TRBV28	.	.	TRBJ1-1	TGTGCCAGCAGCCCCCCCATGAACACTGAAGCTTTCTTT	CASSPPMNTEAFF
TRBV11-2	.	.	TRBJ1-1	TGTGCCAGCAGCTCTAGGGGTAGGGAAGCTTTCTTT	CASSSRGREAFF
TRBV5-1	.	.	TRBJ2-7	TGCGCCAGCAGCTTGGGTGGGACCTACGAGCAGTACTTC	CASSLGGTYEQYF
TRBV4-1	.	.	TRBJ2-1	TGCGCCAGCAGCCCCCGGACTCAGGCGGACAACAATGAGCAGTTCTTC	CASSPRTQADNNEQFF
TRBV7-6	few	TRBD2	TRBJ2-1	TGTGCCAGCAGCTTTCCCGGGACTAGCGCCTACAATGAGCAGTTCTTC	CASSFPGTSAYNEQFF
TRBV2	.	TRBD2	TRBJ2-3	TGTGCCATCCCCGGGGCTAGCGGGAGTGACACAGATACGCAGTATTTT	CAIPGASGSDTDTQYF
TRBV10-3	once	TRBD2	TRBJ2-1	TGTGCCATCAGTGTCGGGAGCGGGGGTTCGGTCAGTGAGCAGTTCTTC	CAISVGSGGSVSEQFF
TRBV6-5	.	.	TRBJ2-5	TGTGCCAGCAGTCTTAATCAAGAGACCCAGTACTTC	CASSLNQETQYF
TRBV29-1	.	.	TRBJ2-7	TGCAGCGTTGAGGGGCTGGGGACCTACGAGCAGTACTTC	CSVEGLGTYEQYF
TRBV11-3	.	TRBD1	TRBJ2-1	TGTGCCAGCAGCACCCGACAGGGGGGCAATGAGCAGTTCTTC	CASSTRQGGNEQFF
TRBV6-6	.	.	TRBJ2-7	TGTGCCAGCAGCTCCGACAGCTACGAGCAGTACTTC	CASSSDSYEQYF
TRBV27	.	.	TRBJ1-1	TGTGCCAGCAGTCATTCGGACAGCGAGGTTGAAGCTTTCTTT	CASSHSDSEVEAFF
TRBV11-3	.	TRBD1	TRBJ2-2	TGTGCCAGCAGCCACCGGGACAGGGGCCCCGGGGAGCTGTTTTTT	CASSHRDRGPGELFF
TRBV9	.	TRBD1	TRBJ2-7	TGTGCCAGCAGCGTAGGGGCGGGACAGGGAGGGAATGAGCAGTACTTC	CASSVGAGQGGNEQYF
TRBV5-6	.	.	TRBJ1-1	TGTGCCAGCAGCTCCGACGGAAATGACAGGCACACTGAAGCTTTCTTT	CASSSDGNDRHTEAFF
TRBV29-1	.	.	TRBJ2-1	TGCAGCGTTCGGCGGGGAGGAGAGCAGTTCTTC	CSVRRGGEQFF
TRBV11-2	.	.	TRBJ2-7	TGTGCCAGCAGCTTGGCCCAGGGAGAGTCCCCCTACGAGCAGTACTTC	CASSLAQGESPYEQYF
TRBV27	.	.	TRBJ1-5	TGTGCCAGCAGTTTGAGGGTTTCCCAGCCCCAGCATTTT	CASSLRVSQPQHF
TRBV4-1	once	.	TRBJ2-7	TGCGCCAGCAGCCTCCCCGGGACTGGCGAGCAGTACTTC	CASSLPGTGEQYF
TRBV2	.	.	TRBJ1-2	TGTGCCAGCAGCGAAGACGCGGACATTATTTATGGCTACACCTTC	CASSEDADIIYGYTF
TRBV27	once	.	TRBJ2-1	TGTGCCAGCAGTTTTGGCGGGACCTCCTACAATGAGCAGTTCTTC	CASSFGGTSYNEQFF
TRBV11-3	.	TRBD1	TRBJ2-2	TGTGCCAGCAGCGACCTATGGACAGGGAGGAACACCGGGGAGCTGTTTTTT	CASSDLWTGRNTGELFF
TRBV4-1	medium-sized	.	TRBJ2-3	TGCGCCAGCAGCCTGGGACACCTTCGGGGAGATACGCAGTATTTT	CASSLGHLRGDTQYF
TRBV11-2	.	.	TRBJ2-1	TGTGCCAGCAGCCTGGGGGACGGGAGCAGCTCCTACAATGAGCAGTTCTTC	CASSLGDGSSSYNEQFF
TRBV6-6	.	.	TRBJ1-1	TGTGCCAGCAGTTACCGGCAGGGAGGATATACTGAAGCTTTCTTT	CASSYRQGGYTEAFF
TRBV5-8	.	.	TRBJ1-2	TGTGCCAGCAGCTTGTATACTTGGAACCCGGGTTACTATGGCTACACCTTC	CASSLYTWNPGYYGYTF
TRBV28	.	.	TRBJ1-5	TGTGCCAGCAGTTTCTACGGCAAGGGCCGATCGGATTTT	CASSFYGKGRSDF
TRBV10-3	.	TRBD1	TRBJ1-2	TGTGCCATCAGTGAGCCTTACTCCCGACAGGGTTTCGTCGGCTACACCTTC	CAISEPYSRQGFVGYTF
TRBV5-1	.	TRBD2	TRBJ2-2	TGCGCCAGCAGCTTGGCCGGGCAGGGAGGGACCGGGGAGCTGTTTTTT	CASSLAGQGGTGELFF
TRBV6-5	.	.	TRBJ2-1	TGTGCCAGCAGTTACAACGGGGTTGGGAATGAGCAGTTCTTC	CASSYNGVGNEQFF
TRBV7-8	.	.	TRBJ1-1	TGTGCCAGCAGCTTAGGGTACACTGAAGCTTTCTTT	CASSLGYTEAFF
TRBV6-6	.	.	TRBJ1-1	TGTGCCAGCAGTTACGTAGGGGGCACTGAAGCTTTCTTT	CASSYVGGTEAFF
TRBV5-8	.	.	TRBJ2-1	TGTGCCAGCAGCTTGTCGGATGAGCAGTTCTTC	CASSLSDEQFF
TRBV5-4	.	.	TRBJ2-7	TGTGCCAGCAGTTGGGGGACCTACGAGCAGTACTTC	CASSWGTYEQYF
TRBV19	.	.	TRBJ2-7	TGTGCCAGTAGTCCCCCAGTTGGGGGCTCCTACGAGCAGTACTTC	CASSPPVGGSYEQYF
TRBV15	.	.	TRBJ1-2	TGTGCCACCAGCAGAGAGTCAGGTGCTAACTATGGCTACACCTTC	CATSRESGANYGYTF
TRBV7-7	.	TRBD1	TRBJ2-1	TGTGCCAGCAGCTACTCCGTGGGGACAGGGAACAATGAGCAGTTCTTC	CASSYSVGTGNNEQFF
TRBV7-6	few	.	TRBJ1-1	TGTGCCAGCAGCGCGGGAAGGAACACTGAAGCTTTCTTT	CASSAGRNTEAFF
TRBV19	.	.	TRBJ2-7	TGTGCCAGTAGTTACGGGCTATCCTACGAGCAGTACTTC	CASSYGLSYEQYF
TRBV9	once	.	TRBJ2-1	TGTGCCAGCAGCGTAGATCTCCCCTCCAGCTCCTACAATGAGCAGTTCTTC	CASSVDLPSSSYNEQFF
TRBV6-6	.	TRBD2	TRBJ2-1	TGTGCCAGCAGTCTAGCGGGAGAGTTGAATGAGCAGTTCTTC	CASSLAGELNEQFF
TRBV11-2	once	TRBD1	TRBJ2-7	TGTGCCAGCAGCGGTCCGGGACAGGGTTTCTACGAGCAGTACTTC	CASSGPGQGFYEQYF
TRBV19	.	.	TRBJ2-1	TGTGCCAGTAGTATCGGATCCCCCGATGAGCAGTTCTTC	CASSIGSPDEQFF
TRBV27	few	.	TRBJ1-1	TGTGCCAGCAGCCCGGAATTAGCGAACACTGAAGCTTTCTTT	CASSPELANTEAFF
TRBV7-2	.	TRBD2	TRBJ2-7	TGTGCCAGCAGCCAAGGACTAGCGGCCTACGAGCAGTACTTC	CASSQGLAAYEQYF
TRBV2	.	.	TRBJ1-5	TGTGCCAGCAGGGGGACGAGAAATAGCAATCAGCCCCAGCATTTT	CASRGTRNSNQPQHF
TRBV11-2	.	.	TRBJ1-1	TGTGCCAGCAGCCTCCACCCAAGGGCGAACACTGAAGCTTTCTTT	CASSLHPRANTEAFF
TRBV4-3	once	.	TRBJ1-2	TGCGCCAGCAGCCAGTATCAGGGCGCCTATGGCTACACCTTC	CASSQYQGAYGYTF
TRBV27	.	.	TRBJ2-2	TGTGCCAGCAAGCTCCCAGGTTACACCGGGGAGCTGTTTTTT	CASKLPGYTGELFF
TRBV19	.	TRBD2	TRBJ2-1	TGTGCCAGTAGTATTTTTGCGGGAGGGTCCTACAATGAGCAGTTCTTC	CASSIFAGGSYNEQFF
TRBV2	few	.	TRBJ1-5	TGTGCCAGCAGGACCAGCGAAGGGCCCAATCAGCCCCAGCATTTT	CASRTSEGPNQPQHF
TRBV28	.	.	TRBJ2-1	TGTGCCAGCAGCCGAGCGGACATGTCCTACAATGAGCAGTTCTTC	CASSRADMSYNEQFF
TRBV9	.	.	TRBJ2-5	TGTGCCAGCTTAGGTAGGGTGGGGGAGACCCAGTACTTC	CASLGRVGETQYF
TRBV19	.	.	TRBJ2-1	TGTGCCAGTAGTACCCCCCCATTACCCTACAATGAGCAGTTCTTC	CASSTPPLPYNEQFF
TRBV15	.	.	TRBJ2-7	TGTGCCACCAGCAGAGACCTTAGCAGTTACTACGAGCAGTACTTC	CATSRDLSSYYEQYF
TRBV4-1	.	.	TRBJ1-5	TGCGCCAGCAGTTTCGGGGTAGATCAGCCCCAGCATTTT	CASSFGVDQPQHF
TRBV5-1	.	TRBD2	TRBJ2-3	TGCGCCAGCAGTCCGAAACCGGGCTATCTAGCGGAGCCCACAGATACGCAGTATTTT	CASSPKPGYLAEPTDTQYF